This is a list of T cell receptor beta chains from one sample in a study of blood T cell repertoires in COVID-19. Clones were read by immunoSEQ multiplex PCR, and TCRdb kept only the in-frame ones, dropping some. The sample carries 90,000 to 120,000 clones, 70% to 90% recorded once. The sample consisted of peripheral blood. The receptors were sampled from a human donor in a cohort sampled during active COVID-19. The CDR3 runs from the conserved cysteine through the conserved F or W. Each record gives: J gene, D gene, V gene, CDR3 DNA, CDR3 protein. A D gene is named only where the DNA matches it firmly.

TRBJ1-4 | TRBD1 | TRBV4-1 | TGCGCCAGCAGCCCACGGGACAGGGCGGCATTAGAGGAAAAACTGTTTTTT | CASSPRDRAALEEKLFF
TRBJ1-2 | TRBD1 | TRBV12-3/TRBV12-4 | TGTGCCAGCAGTTTGACAGGGCATGGCTACACCTTC | CASSLTGHGYTF
TRBJ2-3 | TRBD2 | TRBV7-2 | TGTGCCAGCAGCTTATACGGACTAGCGGGAGGGGCAGATACGCAGTATTTT | CASSLYGLAGGADTQYF
TRBJ1-2 | - | TRBV6-1 | TGTGCCAGCAGTGAATCGGGGGATTACTATGGCTACACCTTC | CASSESGDYYGYTF
TRBJ2-4 | TRBD2 | TRBV30 | TGTGCCTTGCCGGGACTAGCGGGCCTACGGGCCAAAAACATTCAGTACTTC | CALPGLAGLRAKNIQYF
TRBJ2-3 | - | TRBV24-1 | TGTGCCACCAGTGATTCCTGGACAAGAACCACAGATACGCAGTATTTT | CATSDSWTRTTDTQYF
TRBJ2-7 | - | TRBV5-1 | TGCGCCAGCAGCTCCACACCAGGACAGAATTACGAGCAGTACTTC | CASSSTPGQNYEQYF
TRBJ1-1 | - | TRBV4-1 | TGCGCCAGCAGCCATACACAGGGTCACACTGAAGCTTTCTTT | CASSHTQGHTEAFF
TRBJ1-2 | - | TRBV24-1 | TGTGCCACCAGTGAGGGTAGGGGGAGCTATGGCTACACCTTC | CATSEGRGSYGYTF
TRBJ1-4 | - | TRBV28 | TGTGCCAGCAGTTTAAGGGGGAAACTGTTTTTT | CASSLRGKLFF
TRBJ1-6 | - | TRBV5-1 | TGCGCCAGCAGCTTGGTTTGGGGGGAATCCTATAATTCACCCCTCCACTTT | CASSLVWGESYNSPLHF
TRBJ2-3 | - | TRBV7-3 | TGTGCCAGCAGCTTAGGGGGGACAGATACGCAGTATTTT | CASSLGGTDTQYF
TRBJ1-5 | - | TRBV28 | TGTGCCAGCAGTTTTGCCGGTAATCAGCCCCAGCATTTT | CASSFAGNQPQHF
TRBJ2-4 | - | TRBV28 | TGTGCCAGCAGTTTACGGGAGGCCAAAAACATTCAGTACTTC | CASSLREAKNIQYF
TRBJ1-1 | TRBD1 | TRBV11-1 | TGTGCCAGCAGCATCGACAGGGATCGAGCTTTCTTT | CASSIDRDRAFF
TRBJ2-2 | TRBD2 | TRBV5-1 | TGCGCCAGCAGCTTGGATAATAGCGGGAGCGGGGAGCTGTTTTTT | CASSLDNSGSGELFF